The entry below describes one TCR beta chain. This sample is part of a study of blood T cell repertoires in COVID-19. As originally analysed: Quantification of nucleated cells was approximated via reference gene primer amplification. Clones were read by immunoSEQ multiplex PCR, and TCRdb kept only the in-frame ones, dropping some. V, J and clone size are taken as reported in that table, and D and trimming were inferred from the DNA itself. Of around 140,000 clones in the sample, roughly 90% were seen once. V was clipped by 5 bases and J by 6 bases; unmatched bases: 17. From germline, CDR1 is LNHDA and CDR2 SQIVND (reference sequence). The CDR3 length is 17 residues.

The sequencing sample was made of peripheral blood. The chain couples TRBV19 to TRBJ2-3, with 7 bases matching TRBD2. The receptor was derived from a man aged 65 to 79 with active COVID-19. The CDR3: CASSARTLLAPRDTQYF. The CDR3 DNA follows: TGTGCCAGTAGTGCGAGGACGTTACTAGCGCCCCGGGATACGCAGTATTTT.